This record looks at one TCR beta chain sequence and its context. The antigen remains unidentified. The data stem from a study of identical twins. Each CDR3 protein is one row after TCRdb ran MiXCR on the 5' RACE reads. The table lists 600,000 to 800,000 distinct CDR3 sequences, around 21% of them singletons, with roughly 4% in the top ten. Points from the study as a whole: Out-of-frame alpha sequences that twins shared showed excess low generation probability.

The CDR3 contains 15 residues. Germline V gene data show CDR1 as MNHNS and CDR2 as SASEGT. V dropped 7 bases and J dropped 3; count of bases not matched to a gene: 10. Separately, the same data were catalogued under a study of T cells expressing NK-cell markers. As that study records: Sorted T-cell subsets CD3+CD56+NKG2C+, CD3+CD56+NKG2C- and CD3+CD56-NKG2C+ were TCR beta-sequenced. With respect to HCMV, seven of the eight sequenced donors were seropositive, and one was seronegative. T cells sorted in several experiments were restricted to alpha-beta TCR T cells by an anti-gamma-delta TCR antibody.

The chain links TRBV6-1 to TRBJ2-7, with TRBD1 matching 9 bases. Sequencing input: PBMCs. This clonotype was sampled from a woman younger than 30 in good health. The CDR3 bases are TGTGCCAGCAAACTACTCCCGGGACAGGGCTACGAGCAGTACTTC. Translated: CASKLLPGQGYEQYF.